This note documents a single T cell receptor (beta chain) sequence. Data came from immunoSEQ multiplex PCR; TCRdb stores just in-frame clones and leaves some out. The sample includes around 310,000 clones, 85% to 90% of them seen just once. This entry belongs to a study of blood T cell repertoires in COVID-19. This clonotype was sampled from a woman aged 25 to 39 who had recovered from COVID-19. The specimen sequenced was PBMCs or T cells enriched from blood (not recorded which).

The CDR3 here is CAWSAGSSYNEQFF. DNA for the CDR3: TGTGCCTGGAGTGCCGGGAGCTCCTACAATGAGCAGTTCTTC. The rearrangement uses TRBV30 and TRBJ2-1; possible D gene TRBD2, 6 bases. The germline V gene encodes CDR1 GTSNPN and CDR2 SVGIG (reference sequence). The CDR3 runs to 14 residues. Trimming pared 1 base from V and 0 bases from J, leaving 7 bases between.